This T cell receptor beta chain is from a study of OX40 agonist ivuxolimab in advanced cancers. Study details: An agonistic anti-OX40 (CD134) antibody, ivuxolimab, was used to treat the patients. There were three patients with partial responses, one having hepatocellular carcinoma and two cutaneous melanoma.

The V gene end was trimmed by 1 base and the J gene end by 4 bases; junction bases not matched to a gene: 5. CDR3 size: 15 residues. CDR1 and CDR2 (germline): SGHRS, YFSETQ. Only in-frame clones appear in the TCRdb table, and some are missing; sequencing was by immunoSEQ multiplex PCR. The sample includes tens of thousands of clones, 79% seen only once; the top ten take around 2.3%. The chain combines TRBV5-1 with TRBJ1-1, with TRBD1 matching 9 bases. This sample comprised CD4+ or CD8+ T cells sorted from blood, obtained in a trial of the OX40 agonist ivuxolimab. The origin of this receptor is an adult with an advanced solid tumor such as melanoma, head and neck, liver or kidney cancer. The CDR3 nucleotides are TGCGCCAGCAGCTTGATGGGGACAGGGAGCACTGAAGCTTTCTTT. It is translated as CASSLMGTGSTEAFF.